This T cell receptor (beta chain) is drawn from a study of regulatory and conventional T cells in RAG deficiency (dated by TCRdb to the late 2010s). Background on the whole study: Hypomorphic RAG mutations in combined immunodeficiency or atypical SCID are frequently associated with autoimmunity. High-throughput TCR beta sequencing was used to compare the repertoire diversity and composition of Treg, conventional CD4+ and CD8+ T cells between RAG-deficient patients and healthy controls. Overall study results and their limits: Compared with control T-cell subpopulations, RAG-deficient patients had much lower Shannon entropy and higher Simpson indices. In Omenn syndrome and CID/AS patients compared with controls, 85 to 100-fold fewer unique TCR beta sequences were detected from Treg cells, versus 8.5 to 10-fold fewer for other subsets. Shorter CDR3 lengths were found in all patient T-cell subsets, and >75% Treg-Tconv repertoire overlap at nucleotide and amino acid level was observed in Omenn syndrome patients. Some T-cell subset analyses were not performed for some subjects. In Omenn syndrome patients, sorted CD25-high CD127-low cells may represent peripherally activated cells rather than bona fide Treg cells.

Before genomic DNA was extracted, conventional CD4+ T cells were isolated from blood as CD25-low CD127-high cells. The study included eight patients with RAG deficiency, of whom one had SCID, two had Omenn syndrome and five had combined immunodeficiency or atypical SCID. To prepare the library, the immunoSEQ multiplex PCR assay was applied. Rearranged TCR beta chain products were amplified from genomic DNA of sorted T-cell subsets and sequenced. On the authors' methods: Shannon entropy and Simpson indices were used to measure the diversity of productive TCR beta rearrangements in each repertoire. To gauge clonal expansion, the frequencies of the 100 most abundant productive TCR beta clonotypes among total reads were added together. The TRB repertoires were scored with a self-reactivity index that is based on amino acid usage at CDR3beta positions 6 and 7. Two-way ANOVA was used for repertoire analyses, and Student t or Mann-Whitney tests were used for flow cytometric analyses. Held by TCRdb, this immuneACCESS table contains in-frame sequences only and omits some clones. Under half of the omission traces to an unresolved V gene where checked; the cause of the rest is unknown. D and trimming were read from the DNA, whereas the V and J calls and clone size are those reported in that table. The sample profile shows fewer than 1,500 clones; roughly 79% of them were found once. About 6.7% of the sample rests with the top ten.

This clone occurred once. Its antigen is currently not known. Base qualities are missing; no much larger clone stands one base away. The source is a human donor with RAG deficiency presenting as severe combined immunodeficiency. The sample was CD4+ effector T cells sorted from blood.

The DNA sequence is as follows: TGTGCCAGCAGCTTAGACGGGAGCTCCTATAATTCACCCCTCCACTTT. Its coded protein is CASSLDGSSYNSPLHF. The chain joins TRBV11-2 to TRBJ1-6; too little of a D gene remains to name it. Inclusive of the bounding cysteine and phenylalanine, the CDR3 is 16 residues long. CDR3 DNA is the only sequence kept; it has 48 bases, read in frame from the first base. Trimming removed 0 bases from V and 0 bases from J, leaving 6 bases between the germline ends. The germline V gene yields SGHAT for CDR1 and FQNNGV for CDR2.